This T cell receptor beta chain is drawn from a study of T cells after yellow fever vaccination. Study-level findings and limits: Among primary-vaccination clones, most reappeared after the booster, at about 95% for CD4 and roughly 90% for CD8.

TCR cDNA, made by 5'RACE template switching, carried an added universal primer site and UMIs. TCRdb re-derived calls from the 5' RACE reads in MiXCR, one entry per CDR3 protein. Among 400,000 or so distinct CDR3 sequences listed, approximately 10% were seen once. From germline, CDR1 is DFQATT and CDR2 SNEGSKA (reference sequence). The CDR3 totals 14 residues. Note on this clonotype: Its antigen is currently unknown. At one boundary the junction diverges from the germline segment, which might be a read error.

This receptor was identified in a young man who received the YFV17D yellow fever vaccine. Sequenced here: PBMCs, sampled on the day of the first yellow fever vaccination. This chain links TRBV20-1 with TRBJ2-5; D possibly uses TRBD1 or TRBD2 (5 bases each). The CDR3 region has the DNA TGCCGTGCTAGAGTACTAGGGACCCAAGAGACCCAGCACTTC. Residues: CRARVLGTQETQHF.